The 3 T cell receptor beta chains given below trace back to one sample, sequenced in a study of vaccination effects on CD4 cells after COVID-19. Only in-frame clones appear in the TCRdb table, and some are missing; sequencing was by immunoSEQ multiplex PCR. The sample has tens of thousands of clones; around 76% are singletons. The antigens these receptors bind are not known. Subsequent to a culture period of 10 to 11 days, CD4+ T cells were isolated. Sequenced material: CD4+ T cells from PBMCs cultured without peptide, taken before COVID-19 vaccination. These receptor sequences come from a human donor who had a prior SARS-CoV-2 infection.

The chain couples TRBV18 to TRBJ2-7; 10 nucleotides match TRBD1. V was pared by 5 bases and J by 4 bases, with 8 bases of the junction left unmatched. This CDR3 is 15 amino acids long. The germline gives CDR1 KGHSH, CDR2 LQKENI. The CDR3 here is CASSTTGGAGYEQYF. CDR3 DNA: TGTGCCAGCTCAACGACAGGGGGCGCCGGATACGAGCAGTACTTC.

The gene calls are TRBV3-1 (or the pseudogene TRBV3-2) and TRBJ1-3, with a weak D call TRBD1 (5 bases). The CDR3 runs 17 residues. Trimming left V 2 bases short and J 0 bases short, with 14 bases between. CDR1 and CDR2 from the germline V gene are LGHDT and YNNKEL (reference sequence). The CDR3 coding sequence is TGTGCCAGCAGCCAATCCGTTACAGGATACTCTGGAAACACCATATATTTT. Translation: CASSQSVTGYSGNTIYF.

The chain has TRBV19 and TRBJ1-6, with a weak D call TRBD1 (5 bases). V lost 9 bases, J lost 7 bases, and 19 bases lay in between. Germline loops: CDR1 LNHDA, CDR2 SQIVND (reference sequence). CDR3 length equals 15 residues. CDR3 protein: CASSKMTGGNSPLHF. The CDR3 nucleotides read TGTGCCAGCTCCAAAATGACCGGGGGAAATTCACCCCTCCACTTT.